This passage covers 15 T cell receptor beta chains from one sample sequenced in a study of radiation and T cells in renal cell carcinoma. The table came from immunoSEQ multiplex PCR; TCRdb's copy has only in-frame clones and leaves some out. The sample has 100,000 to 150,000 clones; around four fifths are singletons. The time point was: blood 2 weeks post-SBRT. Stated treatment: 15 Gy SBRT to primary tumor, nephrectomy 4 weeks later. Sequencing used blood, obtained from a patient whose treatment included radiotherapy and nephrectomy. These receptors all stem from a woman aged 60-75 years with renal cell carcinoma.

The J gene is TRBJ1-2, the V gene TRBV6-5; D perhaps matches TRBD1 (5 bases). The CDR3 runs 14 residues. Looked up from germline, CDR1 is MNHEY and CDR2 is SVGAGI. Trimming stripped 7 bases from V and 4 bases from J, with 16 bases between. CDR3: CASKYSLRVYGYTF. Written as DNA, the CDR3 is TGTGCCAGCAAATATTCCCTCAGGGTCTATGGCTACACCTTC.

The gene calls are TRBV7-2 and TRBJ2-1; no definite D call. CDR3 length equals 12 residues. V dropped 0 bases and J dropped 8 bases, with 5 bases sitting between them. Germline V gene lookup returns CDR1 SGHTA and CDR2 FQGNSA. CDR3 sequence (DNA): TGTGCCAGCAGCTTAGCGTGGGATGAGCAGTTCTTC. Encoded protein: CASSLAWDEQFF.

The chain carries TRBV6-1 and TRBJ1-1; D gene ambiguous. Trimming pared 2 bases from V and 5 bases from J, leaving 9 bases between. Germline V gene lookup returns CDR1 MNHNS and CDR2 SASEGT. The CDR3 contains 13 residues. The CDR3 here is CASSELVGTEAFF. CDR3 coding DNA: TGTGCCAGCAGTGAATTGGTGGGGACTGAAGCTTTCTTT.

The rearrangement uses TRBV11-2 and TRBJ1-3; D might be TRBD1 (5 bases). The V and J ends lost 1 base and 6 bases respectively, with 10 bases between them. The CDR3 spans 14 residues. Germline V gene lookup returns CDR1 SGHAT and CDR2 FQNNGV. DNA for the CDR3: TGTGCCAGCAGCTTAGTCAGGGCCCTAAACACCATATATTTT. It yields the protein CASSLVRALNTIYF.

The CDR3 DNA reads TGTGCCAGCAGCGTAAAGTCGACAGGGGGCCAGGAGACCCAGTACTTC. Amino acid sequence: CASSVKSTGGQETQYF. The chain has TRBV9 and TRBJ2-5; 10 nucleotides match TRBD1. The germline V gene encodes CDR1 SGDLS and CDR2 YYNGEE. The J segment lost 5 bases and the V segment lost 1 base, leaving 8 bases of the junction unmatched. The CDR3 spans 16 residues.

V and J are TRBV18 and TRBJ1-1; D unclear. Germline V lookup: CDR1 KGHSH, CDR2 LQKENI. This CDR3 region has 11 residues. Trimming removed 6 bases at V and 5 bases at J, with 7 bases between. The CDR3 coding sequence is TGTGCCAGCTCGGCAACGACTGAAGCTTTCTTT. It yields the protein CASSATTEAFF.

V is TRBV2 and J is TRBJ2-2; D not certain. Trimming removed 8 bases at V and 1 base at J, with 11 bases between. The germline V gene has CDR1 SNHLY and CDR2 FYNNEI. The length of the CDR3 is 14 residues. CDR3 amino acids: CASSSVGNTGELFF. Written as DNA, the CDR3 is TGTGCCAGCTCGTCAGTAGGGAACACCGGGGAGCTGTTTTTT.

The chain couples TRBV4-1 to TRBJ1-2, with a tentative D call TRBD1 (5 bases). Germline CDR1 reads MGHRA; CDR2 reads YSYEKL. Trimming pared 11 bases from V and 8 bases from J, leaving 12 bases between. The CDR3 is made up of 10 amino acids. In nucleotides, the CDR3 is TGCGCCTCGGGGGGAGAGGGCTACACCTTC. Amino acid sequence: CASGGEGYTF.

The chain recombines TRBV19 with TRBJ2-3; D perhaps matches TRBD1 (6 bases). The V gene lost 5 bases and the J gene lost 6 bases, with 12 bases spanning the gap. The germline gives CDR1 LNHDA, CDR2 SQIVND (reference sequence). CDR3 length: 13 residues. CDR3 sequence reads: CASSALRGDTQYF. The CDR3 DNA sequence: TGTGCCAGTAGTGCACTGAGGGGGGATACGCAGTATTTT.

V usage is TRBV2 and J usage is TRBJ2-7, with TRBD2 matching over 12 bases. CDR1 is SNHLY and CDR2 is FYNNEI in the germline V gene. The J segment lost 0 bases and the V segment lost 4 bases, leaving 7 bases of the junction unmatched. CDR3 length: 17 residues. The CDR3 DNA sequence: TGTGCCAGCAGTGGGCCGACTAGCGGGGGATTCTCCTACGAGCAGTACTTC. Protein sequence: CASSGPTSGGFSYEQYF.

The genes are TRBV12-5 and TRBJ2-5, with D perhaps being TRBD1 or TRBD2 (6 bases each). Germline V CDR1 and CDR2: LGHNT, FRNRAP. The CDR3 covers 15 residues. V was cut by 1 base and J by 4 bases, with 13 bases left in between. CDR3 protein: CASGLEGGTVETQYF. DNA for the CDR3: TGTGCTAGTGGTTTGGAAGGGGGGACGGTAGAGACCCAGTACTTC.

The count of this clone is one. The chain employs TRBV11-3 and TRBJ2-3, with TRBD1 identical over 9 bases. CDR1 is SGHNT and CDR2 is YENEEA in the germline V gene. V gave up 3 bases and J gave up 4 bases; unmatched junction bases: 5. This CDR3 is built from 15 residues. CDR3 loop: CASSFGTGKSDTQYF. The DNA for the CDR3 is TGTGCCAGCAGCTTCGGGACAGGGAAGTCAGATACGCAGTATTTT.

CDR3 region: CASSVQGAFYEQYF. The CDR3 DNA reads as TGTGCCAGCAGCGTTCAGGGGGCCTTCTACGAGCAGTACTTC. V gene TRBV2 combines with J gene TRBJ2-7; 8 nucleotides agree with TRBD1. This CDR3 has 14 residues. Losses at the gene ends were 6 bases for V and 3 bases for J; bases not matched to a gene: 7. Germline V gives CDR1 SNHLY, CDR2 FYNNEI. Filled out from reference TRBV2 and TRBJ2-7, the complete variable domain reads EPEVTQTPSHQVTQMGQEVILRCVPISNHLYFYWYRQILGQKVEFLVSFYNNEISEKSEIFDDQFSVERPDGSNFTLKIRSTKLEDSAMYFCASSVQGAFYEQYFGPGTRLTVT.

The rearrangement joins TRBV4-3 to TRBJ2-7; 8 bases map to TRBD2. This CDR3 has 18 residues. Losses at the gene ends were 1 base for V and 1 base for J; bases not matched to a gene: 12. The germline V gene encodes CDR1 LGHNA and CDR2 YSLEER. The CDR3 DNA is TGCGCCAGCAGCCAAGCCCTAGCGGGCCTATCTCTTTCCTACGAGCAGTACTTC. Protein: CASSQALAGLSLSYEQYF.

As for this clone: Other DNA variants within this sample encode the same CDR3. The rearrangement joins TRBV28 to TRBJ1-5; 7 positions match TRBD1. CDR3 length equals 15 residues. Germline loops: CDR1 MDHEN, CDR2 SYDVKM. V dropped 4 bases and J dropped 0; count of bases not matched to a gene: 3. CDR3 residues: CASSWDSNSNQPQHF. CDR3 nucleotide sequence: TGTGCCAGCAGTTGGGACAGCAATAGCAATCAGCCCCAGCATTTT.